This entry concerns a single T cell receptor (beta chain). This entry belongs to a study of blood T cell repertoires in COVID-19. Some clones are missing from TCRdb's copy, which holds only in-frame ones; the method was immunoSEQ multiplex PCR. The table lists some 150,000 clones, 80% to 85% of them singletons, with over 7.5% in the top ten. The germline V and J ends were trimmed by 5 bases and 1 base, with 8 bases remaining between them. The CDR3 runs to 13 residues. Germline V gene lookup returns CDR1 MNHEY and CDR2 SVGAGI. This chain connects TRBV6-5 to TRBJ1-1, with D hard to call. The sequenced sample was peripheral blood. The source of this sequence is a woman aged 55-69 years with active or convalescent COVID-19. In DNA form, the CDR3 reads TGTGCCAGCAGTCTTAACAGGAACACTGAAGCTTTCTTT. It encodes CASSLNRNTEAFF.